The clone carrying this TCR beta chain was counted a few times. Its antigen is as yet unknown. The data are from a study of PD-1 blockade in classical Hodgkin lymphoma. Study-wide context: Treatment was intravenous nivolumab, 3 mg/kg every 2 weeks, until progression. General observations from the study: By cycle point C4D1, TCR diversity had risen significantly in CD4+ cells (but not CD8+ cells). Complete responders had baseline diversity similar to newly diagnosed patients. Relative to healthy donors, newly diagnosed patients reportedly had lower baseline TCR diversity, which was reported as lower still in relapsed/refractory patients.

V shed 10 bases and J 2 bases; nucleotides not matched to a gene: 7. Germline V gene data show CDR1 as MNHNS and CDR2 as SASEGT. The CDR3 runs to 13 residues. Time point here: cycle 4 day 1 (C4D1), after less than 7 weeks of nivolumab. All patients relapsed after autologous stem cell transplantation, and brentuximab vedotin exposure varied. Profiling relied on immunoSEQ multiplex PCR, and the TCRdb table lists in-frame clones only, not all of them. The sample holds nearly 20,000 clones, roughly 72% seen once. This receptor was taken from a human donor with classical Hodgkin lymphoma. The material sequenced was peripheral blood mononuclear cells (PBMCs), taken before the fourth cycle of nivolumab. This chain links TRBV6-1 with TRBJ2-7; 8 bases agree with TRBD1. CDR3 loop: CATTGGYAYEQYF. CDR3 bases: TGTGCCACAACAGGGGGTTACGCCTACGAGCAGTACTTC.